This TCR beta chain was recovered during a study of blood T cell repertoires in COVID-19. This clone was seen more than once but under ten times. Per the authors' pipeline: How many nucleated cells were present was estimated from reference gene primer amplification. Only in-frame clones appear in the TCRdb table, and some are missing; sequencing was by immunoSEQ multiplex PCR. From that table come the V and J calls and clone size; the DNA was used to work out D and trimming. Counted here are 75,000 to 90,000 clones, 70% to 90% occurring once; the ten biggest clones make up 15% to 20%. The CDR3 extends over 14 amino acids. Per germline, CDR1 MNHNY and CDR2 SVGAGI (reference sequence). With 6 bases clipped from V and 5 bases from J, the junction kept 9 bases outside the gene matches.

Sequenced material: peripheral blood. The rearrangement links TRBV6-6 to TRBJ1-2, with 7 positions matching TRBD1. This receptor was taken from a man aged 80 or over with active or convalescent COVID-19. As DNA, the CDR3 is TGTGCCAGCAGCGGGACAGCCCAGACTTATGGCTACACCTTC. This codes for CASSGTAQTYGYTF.